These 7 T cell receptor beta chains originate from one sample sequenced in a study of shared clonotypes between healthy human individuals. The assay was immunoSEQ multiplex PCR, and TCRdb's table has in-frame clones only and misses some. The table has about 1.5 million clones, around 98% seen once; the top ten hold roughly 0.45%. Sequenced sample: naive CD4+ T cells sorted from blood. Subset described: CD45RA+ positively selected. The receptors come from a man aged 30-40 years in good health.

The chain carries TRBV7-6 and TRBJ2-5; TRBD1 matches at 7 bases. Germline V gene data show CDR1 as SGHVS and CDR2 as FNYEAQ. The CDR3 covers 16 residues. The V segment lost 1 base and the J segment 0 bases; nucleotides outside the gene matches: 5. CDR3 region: CASSLGAGGNQETQYF. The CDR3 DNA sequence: TGTGCCAGCAGCTTAGGGGCAGGGGGTAACCAAGAGACCCAGTACTTC.

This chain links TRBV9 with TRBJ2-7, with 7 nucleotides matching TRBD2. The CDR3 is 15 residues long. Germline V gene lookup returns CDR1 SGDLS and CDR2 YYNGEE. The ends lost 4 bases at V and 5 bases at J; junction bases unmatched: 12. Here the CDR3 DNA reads TGTGCCAGCAGCCTTGATCCTAGGGGAGGGGACGAGCAGTACTTC. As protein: CASSLDPRGGDEQYF.

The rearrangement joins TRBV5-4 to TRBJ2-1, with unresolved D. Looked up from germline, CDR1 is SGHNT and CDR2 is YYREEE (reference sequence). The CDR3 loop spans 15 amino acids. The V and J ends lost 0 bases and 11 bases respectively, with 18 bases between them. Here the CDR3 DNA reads TGTGCCAGCAGCTTGGCTCCTATTTCTACAATGAAGCAGTTCTTC. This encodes CASSLAPISTMKQFF.

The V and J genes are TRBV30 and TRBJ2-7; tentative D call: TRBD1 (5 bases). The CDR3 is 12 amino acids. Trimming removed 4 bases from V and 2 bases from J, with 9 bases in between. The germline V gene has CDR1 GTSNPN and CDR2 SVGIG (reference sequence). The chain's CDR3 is CAWITGTYEQYF. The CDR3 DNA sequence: TGTGCCTGGATCACAGGAACCTACGAGCAGTACTTC.

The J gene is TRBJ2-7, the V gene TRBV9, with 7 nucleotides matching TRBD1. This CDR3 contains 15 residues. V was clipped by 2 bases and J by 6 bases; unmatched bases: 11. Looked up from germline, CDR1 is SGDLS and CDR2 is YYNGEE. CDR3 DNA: TGTGCCAGCAGCGTCGACAGGGTCCTAGGGGGCGAGCAGTACTTC. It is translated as CASSVDRVLGGEQYF.

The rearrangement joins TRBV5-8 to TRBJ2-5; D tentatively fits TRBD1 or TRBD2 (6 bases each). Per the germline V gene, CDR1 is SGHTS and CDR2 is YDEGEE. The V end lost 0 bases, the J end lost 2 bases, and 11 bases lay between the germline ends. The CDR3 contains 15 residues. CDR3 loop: CASSLGEGGQETQYF. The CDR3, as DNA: TGTGCCAGCAGCTTGGGAGAGGGGGGACAAGAGACCCAGTACTTC.

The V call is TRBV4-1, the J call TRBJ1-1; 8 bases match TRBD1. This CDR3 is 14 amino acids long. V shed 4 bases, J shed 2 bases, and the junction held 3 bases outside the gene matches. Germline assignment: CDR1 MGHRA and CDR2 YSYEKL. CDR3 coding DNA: TGCGCCAGCAGCCCCACAGGGGGAAACACTGAAGCTTTCTTT. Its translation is CASSPTGGNTEAFF.